This T cell receptor (beta chain) was retrieved from a study of T cell responses to AZD1222 COVID-19 vaccine. The study's findings and limits: Clonal diversity was possibly underestimated, and white British individuals and females predominated among donors. Repertoire sampling happened only post peak T cell response. Nearly half of spike-specific TCRs reportedly target variant regions that are unmutated in the B.1.351 and B.1.1.7 variants.

Sequencing used immunoSEQ multiplex PCR; TCRdb keeps in-frame clones, though not all of them. The table shows some 100,000 clones, with 80% to 90% occurring only once. With respect to this clone: Its antigen is unidentified.

The CDR3 totals 15 residues. V was cut by 3 bases and J by 0 bases, with 12 bases left in between. Germline V gene lookup returns CDR1 DFQATT and CDR2 SNEGSKA (reference sequence). The V gene is TRBV20-1, the J gene TRBJ2-1; D is unclear. The sample here was peripheral blood, taken 28 days after the second AZD1222 dose. The source of this sequence is an adult who received the AZD1222 COVID-19 vaccine. CDR3 sequence: CSASDPKSSYNEQFF. Here the CDR3 DNA reads TGCAGTGCTAGTGACCCTAAGAGCTCCTACAATGAGCAGTTCTTC.